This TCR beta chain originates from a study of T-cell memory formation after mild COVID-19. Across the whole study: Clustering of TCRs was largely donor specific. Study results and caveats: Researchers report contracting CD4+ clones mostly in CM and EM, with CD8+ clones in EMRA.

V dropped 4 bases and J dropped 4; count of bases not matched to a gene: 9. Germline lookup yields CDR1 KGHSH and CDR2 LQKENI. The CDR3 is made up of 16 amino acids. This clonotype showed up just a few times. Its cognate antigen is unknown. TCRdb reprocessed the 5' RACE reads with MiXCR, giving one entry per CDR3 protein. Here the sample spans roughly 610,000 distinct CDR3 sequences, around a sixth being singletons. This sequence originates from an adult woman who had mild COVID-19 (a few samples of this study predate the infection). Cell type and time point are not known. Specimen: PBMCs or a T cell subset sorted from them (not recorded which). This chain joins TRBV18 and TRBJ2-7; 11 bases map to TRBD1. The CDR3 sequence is CASSRPGTGGVYEQYF. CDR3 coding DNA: TGTGCCAGCTCACGCCCCGGGACAGGGGGGGTGTACGAGCAGTACTTC.